These 24 T cell receptor beta chains originate from one sample sequenced in a study of T cells after posttransplantation cyclophosphamide. Sampled 1 year posttransplant, controls received myeloablative marrow transplants, methotrexate and a calcineurin inhibitor. Repertoires were generated with immunoSEQ multiplex PCR, while TCRdb's copy carries only in-frame clones and drops some. Of about 14,000 clones listed, more than 70% are singletons. The specimen was PBMCs, collected less than 400 days after allogeneic stem cell transplant with calcineurin inhibitor and methotrexate. These TCRs come from a male patient younger than 35 who received an allogeneic stem cell transplant from a related donor, was CMV-positive, and had no GVHD. The T cells may partly be graft donor cells.

The chain carries TRBV6-5 and TRBJ1-1; the match to TRBD1 covers 8 bases. Germline V gene data show CDR1 as MNHEY and CDR2 as SVGAGI. The CDR3 consists of 14 residues. V trimming: 6 bases; J trimming: 6 bases; junction bases outside the gene matches: 9. CDR3: CASRWTGMMAEAFF. CDR3 sequence (DNA): TGTGCCAGCAGATGGACAGGGATGATGGCTGAAGCTTTCTTT.

The chain has TRBV5-6 and TRBJ1-3; no definite D call. Germline V gene lookup returns CDR1 SGHDT and CDR2 YYEEEE. V dropped 3 bases and J dropped 2 bases, with 9 bases sitting between them. The CDR3 sequence is 14 residues long. CDR3 sequence: CASSSYHTGNTIYF. Written as DNA, the CDR3 is TGTGCCAGCAGCTCCTACCATACTGGAAACACCATATATTTT.

The chain carries TRBV18 and TRBJ1-6; no reliable D call. The V gene lost 6 bases and the J gene lost 6 bases, with 21 bases spanning the gap. This CDR3 comprises 17 residues. The V gene's germline CDR1 is KGHSH and CDR2 LQKENI. The CDR3 here is CASSPVVQPSRNSPLHF. The CDR3 coding sequence is TGTGCCAGCTCCCCCGTCGTGCAACCAAGCCGTAATTCACCCCTCCACTTT. Supplemented by reference TRBV18 and TRBJ1-6, the full variable domain reads NAGVMQNPRHLVRRRGQEARLRCSPMKGHSHVYWYRQLPEEGLKFMVYLQKENIIDESGMPKERFSAEFPKEGPSILRIQQVVRGDSAAYFCASSPVVQPSRNSPLHFGNGTRLTVT.

The rearrangement uses TRBV7-2 and TRBJ2-1; 14 bases map to TRBD2. The CDR3 has 16 amino acids. The germline CDR1 and CDR2 sequences are SGHTA and FQGNSA. Losses at the gene ends were 1 base for V and 10 bases for J; bases not matched to a gene: 6. The CDR3 protein is CASSLGGLAGAKEQFF. CDR3 nucleotides: TGTGCCAGCAGCTTAGGGGGACTAGCGGGAGCCAAGGAGCAGTTCTTC.

The chain recombines TRBV27 with TRBJ1-2; no reliable D call. CDR3 length equals 13 residues. Trimming removed 3 bases from V and 8 bases from J, with 13 bases in between. Germline CDR1 MNHEY, CDR2 SMNVEV (reference sequence). The CDR3 region has the DNA TGTGCCAGCAGTTTTTCCTCAGTACGCGGCTACACCTTC. Its translation: CASSFSSVRGYTF.

The rearrangement joins TRBV5-1 to TRBJ2-7; D possibly corresponds to TRBD1 (6 bases). The CDR3 covers 18 residues. V dropped 2 bases and J dropped 5 bases, with 26 bases sitting between them. Germline loops: CDR1 SGHRS, CDR2 YFSETQ. CDR3 DNA sequence: TGCGCCAGCAGCTTACAGGGTATAGTAACTGTATTTCGGGACGAGCAGTACTTC. Encoded protein: CASSLQGIVTVFRDEQYF.

The chain recombines TRBV18 with TRBJ2-3; maybe TRBD1 (5 bases). The CDR3 is 15 amino acids. V was pared by 6 bases and J by 2 bases, with 15 bases between. Germline CDR1 reads KGHSH; CDR2 reads LQKENI. As DNA, the CDR3 is TGTGCCAGCTCCCGAGGACAATTGAACACAGATACGCAGTATTTT. This translates into CASSRGQLNTDTQYF.

The gene calls are TRBV5-4 and TRBJ2-5, with TRBD2 matching over 12 bases. Gene TRBJ2-7 matches the end of the DNA better, so the J call may be wrong. The CDR3 is made up of 14 amino acids. Germline loops: CDR1 SGHNT, CDR2 YYREEE (reference sequence). The CDR3 DNA reads as TGTGCCAGCACCGACCGACTAGCGGGAGACGAGCAGTACTTC. It yields the protein CASTDRLAGDEQYF.

J is TRBJ2-2 and V is TRBV10-1, with TRBD1 as a possible D gene (6 bases). The CDR3 extends over 14 amino acids. Germline CDR1 WNHNN, CDR2 SYGVQD (reference sequence). V dropped 2 bases and J dropped 7 bases, with 11 bases sitting between them. The CDR3 coding sequence is TGCGCCAGCAGTGAGGGGGGCGCTTTCGGGGAGCTGTTTTTT. Translated: CASSEGGAFGELFF.

This chain joins TRBV9 and TRBJ1-1, with unresolved D. Germline CDR1 reads SGDLS; CDR2 reads YYNGEE. This CDR3 contains 17 residues. V lost 0 bases and J 1 base, leaving 16 bases between the germline ends. The CDR3, as DNA: TGTGCCAGCAGCGTAGCTACGTTCGGTGGAGGGAACACTGAAGCTTTCTTT. Protein sequence: CASSVATFGGGNTEAFF.

The rearrangement uses TRBV18 and TRBJ2-3; the D is unclear. The CDR3 contains 12 residues. V was shortened by 6 bases and J by 1 base, with 5 bases between the two germline ends. Germline V gives CDR1 KGHSH, CDR2 LQKENI. For the CDR3, the DNA is TGTGCCAGCTCTTTAGGCACAGATACGCAGTATTTT. Protein: CASSLGTDTQYF.

This chain links TRBV7-6 with TRBJ1-2; 8 nucleotides agree with TRBD1. Germline V CDR1 and CDR2: SGHVS, FNYEAQ. With 7 bases clipped from V and 7 bases from J, the junction kept 8 bases outside the gene matches. The CDR3 consists of 13 residues. CDR3 region: CASTPGGAGGYTF. In DNA form, the CDR3 reads TGTGCCAGCACCCCAGGGGGCGCAGGTGGCTACACCTTC.

This chain joins TRBV6-1 and TRBJ2-1, with 7 nucleotides matching TRBD1. The ends lost 3 bases at V and 4 bases at J; junction bases unmatched: 3. This CDR3 is 14 amino acids long. Germline CDR1 reads MNHNS; CDR2 reads SASEGT. As DNA, the CDR3 is TGTGCCAGCAGTGACCGGGACAGATACAATGAGCAGTTCTTC. Amino acids: CASSDRDRYNEQFF.

The chain links TRBV29-1 to TRBJ2-1; 9 nucleotides match TRBD2. This CDR3 comprises 14 residues. V lost 5 bases, J lost 3 bases, and 5 bases stayed unmatched. Germline V gene lookup returns CDR1 SQVTM and CDR2 ANQGSEA. The DNA for the CDR3 is TGCAGCGTTCCGGGACTAGCAGTCTACAATGAGCAGTTCTTC. It specifies CSVPGLAVYNEQFF.

This clone was seen more than once but under ten times. The chain employs TRBV7-2 and TRBJ2-5; D gene ambiguous. The CDR3 consists of 12 residues. Trimming removed 0 bases at V and 6 bases at J, with 5 bases between. The germline gives CDR1 SGHTA, CDR2 FQGNSA. CDR3 in DNA: TGTGCCAGCAGCTTAGCCTCCCAGACCCAGTACTTC. This codes for CASSLASQTQYF.

This clone was observed a handful of times. The chain couples TRBV19 to TRBJ1-1; D call uncertain. This CDR3 is built from 13 residues. From germline, CDR1 is LNHDA and CDR2 SQIVND (reference sequence). Deletions cut 8 bases from V and 5 bases from J, with 15 bases between. The CDR3 loop is CASAPTRTTEAFF. Written as DNA, the CDR3 is TGTGCCAGTGCACCAACTAGGACGACTGAAGCTTTCTTT.

The rearrangement uses TRBV30 and TRBJ1-4; D not certain. Trimming took 1 base from V and 4 from J, leaving 7 bases between them. This CDR3 is built from 13 residues. CDR1 and CDR2 (germline): GTSNPN, SVGIG (reference sequence). Here the CDR3 DNA reads TGTGCCTGGAGTGAACTGATTAATGAAAAACTGTTTTTT. Translated, it gives CAWSELINEKLFF.

Note on this clone: One end of the junction varies from germline; a read error may be responsible. The rearrangement links TRBV13 to TRBJ2-5, with TRBD1 identical over 8 bases. CDR3 length: 15 amino acids. Germline V gene data show CDR1 as PRHDT and CDR2 as FYEKMQ (reference sequence). In DNA form, the CDR3 reads TGTGCCGGCAGCCCCGATCAGGGGGCGCGTGGGACCCAGTACTTC. It yields the protein CAGSPDQGARGTQYF. Full variable domain (rest looked up from reference TRBV13 and TRBJ2-5): AAGVIQSPRHLIKEKRETATLKCYPIPRHDTVYWYQQGPGQDPQFLISFYEKMQSDKGSIPDRFSAQQFSDYHSELNMSSLELGDSALYFCAGSPDQGARGTQYFGPGTRLLVL.

The chain has TRBV6-5 and TRBJ1-2; 8 bases are a match to TRBD1. This CDR3 comprises 13 residues. With V trimmed by 6 bases and J by 8 bases, 8 bases remained unmatched. The V gene's germline CDR1 is MNHEY and CDR2 SVGAGI. The CDR3 nucleotides are TGTGCCAGCAGCCCGGACAGGGCTATAGGCTACACCTTC. Its translation is CASSPDRAIGYTF.

The chain has TRBV18 and TRBJ2-3, with 9 bases lining up with TRBD2. The CDR3 is made up of 17 amino acids. V gave up 2 bases and J gave up 2 bases; unmatched junction bases: 8. From germline, CDR1 is KGHSH and CDR2 LQKENI. The CDR3 sequence: CASSPLGIAGVTDTQYF. The CDR3 DNA is TGTGCCAGCTCACCATTGGGAATAGCGGGGGTCACAGATACGCAGTATTTT.

The rearrangement links TRBV19 to TRBJ2-2, with TRBD2 matching over 7 bases. This CDR3 spans 14 amino acids. Germline assignment: CDR1 LNHDA and CDR2 SQIVND (reference sequence). Trimming cost V 5 bases and J 2 bases; bases outside gene matches: 2. In DNA, the CDR3 is TGTGCCAGTAGTTTGGGACTAAACACCGGGGAGCTGTTTTTT. It yields the protein CASSLGLNTGELFF.

The rearrangement uses TRBV5-1 and TRBJ2-1, with D possibly being TRBD2 (6 bases). Germline-derived CDR1 and CDR2 are SGHRS and YFSETQ. CDR3 length: 17 residues. V was clipped by 4 bases and J by 9 bases, with 26 bases between them. The CDR3 protein is CASSPETGTGSMSEQFF. CDR3 sequence (DNA): TGCGCCAGCAGCCCGGAAACCGGGACTGGCTCCATGAGTGAGCAGTTCTTC.

The chain combines TRBV6-1 with TRBJ1-5; 7 nucleotides line up with TRBD1. The CDR3 spans 15 residues. In germline, CDR1 is MNHNS, CDR2 SASEGT. V was clipped by 8 bases and J by 0 bases; unmatched bases: 7. CDR3 in amino acids: CASWDSPYSNQPQHF. DNA of the CDR3: TGTGCCAGCTGGGACAGCCCGTATAGCAATCAGCCCCAGCATTTT.

The rearrangement uses TRBV5-4 and TRBJ2-7; D may be TRBD2 (5 bases). V was pared by 4 bases and J by 3 bases, with 14 bases between. Germline V gives CDR1 SGHNT, CDR2 YYREEE (reference sequence). This CDR3 is 14 amino acids long. The CDR3 here is CASSGGQNIYEQYF. CDR3 in DNA: TGTGCCAGCAGCGGCGGGCAGAATATCTACGAGCAGTACTTC.